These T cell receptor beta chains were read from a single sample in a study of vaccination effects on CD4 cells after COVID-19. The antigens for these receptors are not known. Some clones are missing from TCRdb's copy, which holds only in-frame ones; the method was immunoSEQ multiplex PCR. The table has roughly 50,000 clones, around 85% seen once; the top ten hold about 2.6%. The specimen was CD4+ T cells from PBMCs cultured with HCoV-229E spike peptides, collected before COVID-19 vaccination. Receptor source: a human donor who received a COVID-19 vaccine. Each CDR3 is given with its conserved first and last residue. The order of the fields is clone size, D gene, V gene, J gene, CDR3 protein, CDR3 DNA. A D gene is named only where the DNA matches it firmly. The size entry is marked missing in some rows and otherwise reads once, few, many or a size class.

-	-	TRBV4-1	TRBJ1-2	CASSQNNNYGYTF	TGCGCCAGCAGCCAAAATAATAACTATGGCTACACCTTC
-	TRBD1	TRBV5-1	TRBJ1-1	CASSLGDRAPEAFF	TGCGCCAGCAGCTTGGGGGACAGGGCACCTGAAGCTTTCTTT
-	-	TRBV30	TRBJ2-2	CAWSVIWGAGGELFF	TGTGCCTGGAGTGTAATTTGGGGGGCAGGCGGGGAGCTGTTTTTT
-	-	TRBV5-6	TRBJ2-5	CASSLYELGVYQETQYF	TGTGCCAGCAGCTTGTATGAATTGGGTGTTTACCAAGAGACCCAGTACTTC
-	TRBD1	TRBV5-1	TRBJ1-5	CASSPGTGAQPQHF	TGCGCCAGCAGCCCCGGGACAGGGGCTCAGCCCCAGCATTTT
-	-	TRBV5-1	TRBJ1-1	CASSPGPGARTEAFF	TGCGCCAGCAGCCCCGGCCCAGGGGCCCGCACTGAAGCTTTCTTT
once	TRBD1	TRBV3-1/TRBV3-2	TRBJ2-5	CASRPGQKETQYF	TGTGCCAGCAGGCCGGGACAGAAAGAGACCCAGTACTTC
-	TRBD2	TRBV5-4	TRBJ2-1	CASRAGTSSYNEQFF	TGTGCCAGCAGGGCCGGGACTAGCTCCTACAATGAGCAGTTCTTC
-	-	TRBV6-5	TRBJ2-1	CASRLVQTYNEQFF	TGTGCCAGCAGGCTAGTACAGACCTACAATGAGCAGTTCTTC
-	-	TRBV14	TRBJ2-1	CASSQGLYNEQFF	TGTGCCAGCAGCCAAGGACTATACAATGAGCAGTTCTTC
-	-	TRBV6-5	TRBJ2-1	CASRRDSYNEQFF	TGTGCCAGCAGGAGGGATTCCTACAATGAGCAGTTCTTC
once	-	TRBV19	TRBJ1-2	CASSNRGGDYYGYTF	TGTGCCAGTAGTAATCGGGGGGGGGATTACTATGGCTACACCTTC
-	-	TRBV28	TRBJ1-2	CASSFAGGNYGYTF	TGTGCCAGCAGTTTCGCCGGAGGGAATTATGGCTACACCTTC
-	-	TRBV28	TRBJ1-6	CASNRSSYNSPLHF	TGTGCCAGCAATAGGAGCTCCTATAATTCACCCCTCCACTTT
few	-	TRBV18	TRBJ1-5	CASSPRGYGPQHF	TGTGCCAGCTCACCACGGGGATACGGGCCCCAGCATTTT
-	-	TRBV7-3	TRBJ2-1	CASSLTFQGGGNEQFF	TGTGCCAGCAGCTTAACTTTCCAGGGGGGGGGCAATGAGCAGTTCTTC
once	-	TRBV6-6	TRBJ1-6	CASSYSNEQGPHF	TGTGCCAGCAGTTACTCGAATGAGCAGGGGCCCCACTTT